The rows below give T cell receptor beta chains drawn from one sample of a study of cytomegalovirus exposure and HLA in healthy donors. Clones were read by immunoSEQ multiplex PCR, and TCRdb kept only the in-frame ones, dropping some. Among about 160,000 clones listed, roughly 80% were seen once. The specimen was PBMCs. The receptors shown here come from a male donor in good health and CMV-seropositive. Both conserved end residues are part of each CDR3. D genes are given only for firm matches. A clone size is listed for some rows: how often the clone was seen (once, few, many), or a class if it is expanded.

clone_size cdr3_length d_call j_call v_call cdr3_aa cdr3_nt
once 17 TRBD1 TRBJ2-7 TRBV15 CATSRMFGRGLTYEQYF TGTGCCACCAGCCGTATGTTTGGCAGGGGGCTCACCTACGAGCAGTACTTC
- 13 TRBD2 TRBJ2-7 TRBV7-2 CASSATSGYEQYF TGTGCCAGCAGCGCGACTAGCGGCTACGAGCAGTACTTC
- 17 TRBD2 TRBJ2-1 TRBV13 CASSSETSGGVYNEQFF TGTGCCAGCAGCTCCGAGACTAGCGGGGGGGTCTACAATGAGCAGTTCTTC
- 15 - TRBJ2-2 TRBV11-2 CASIQTSRNTGELFF TGTGCCAGCATCCAAACTAGCCGCAACACCGGGGAGCTGTTTTTT
- 10 TRBD1 TRBJ2-7 TRBV7-9 CAGSGTGDFF TGTGCCGGCAGCGGGACAGGGGACTTCTTC
- 15 - TRBJ2-3 TRBV6-6 CASSVPGHSVDTQYF TGTGCCAGCAGTGTTCCGGGACATTCGGTAGATACGCAGTATTTT
- 14 - TRBJ1-3 TRBV10-3 CAIIDAGKGNTIYF TGTGCCATCATAGATGCAGGAAAGGGAAACACCATATATTTT
- 14 - TRBJ1-2 TRBV6-6 CASGRQSGNYGYTF TGTGCCAGCGGCCGACAGAGTGGCAACTATGGCTACACCTTC
- 16 TRBD1 TRBJ2-3 TRBV27 CASSLWGQLFTDTQYF TGTGCCAGCAGTTTGTGGGGACAGCTATTCACAGATACGCAGTATTTT
- 15 TRBD2 TRBJ2-1 TRBV28 CASSLAGGPIYEQFF TGTGCCAGCAGCCTAGCGGGAGGGCCGATCTATGAGCAGTTCTTC
- 14 TRBD1 TRBJ1-5 TRBV4-1 CASSQQGGNQPQHF TGCGCCAGCAGCCAACAGGGGGGCAATCAGCCCCAGCATTTT
- 14 TRBD1 TRBJ2-7 TRBV6-5 CASSSGTGGGEQYF TGTGCCAGCAGTTCCGGGACAGGGGGTGGGGAGCAGTACTTC
- 14 TRBD2 TRBJ2-5 TRBV5-8 CASSWGRGVETQYF TGTGCCAGCAGCTGGGGTCGGGGGGTAGAGACCCAGTACTTC
- 13 - TRBJ2-2 TRBV28 CARGGAIAGELFF TGTGCCAGGGGGGGGGCAATCGCCGGGGAGCTGTTTTTT
- 12 - TRBJ2-1 TRBV7-2 CASSFGDSSQFF TGTGCCAGCAGCTTTGGGGACTCGTCGCAGTTCTTC
- 14 - TRBJ1-5 TRBV4-3 CASSQDLGTGPQHF TGCGCCAGCAGCCAAGATCTCGGAACGGGGCCCCAGCATTTT
- 13 - TRBJ2-7 TRBV13 CASSSGQPYEQYF TGTGCCAGCAGCTCCGGACAGCCTTACGAGCAGTACTTC